This T cell receptor beta chain came from a study of T cells in Graves' hyperthyroidism and ophthalmopathy. General study results and limits: Expanded thyroid clonotypes (above 0.001) were mostly also found in blood.

Orbital computed tomography, thyroid ultrasound, serum thyroxine and TRAb, and clinical symptoms together informed the diagnoses. It was RNA transcripts that yielded the amplified TCR beta CDR3 regions. The study used the HTBI primer set for a first-round RT-PCR of the TCR CDR3. TCRdb re-analysed the multiplex PCR reads in MiXCR, keeping a single row per CDR3 protein. The data hold under 350,000 distinct CDR3 sequences, with 13% observed a single time. This clonotype was counted between two and nine times. Its antigen is not known. Trimming took 8 bases from V and 2 from J; bases not matched to a gene: 16. Germline CDR1 MNHNS, CDR2 SASEGT. The CDR3 loop spans 17 amino acids.

Specimen: blood. This clonotype was obtained from a woman in her twenties or thirties with Graves' hyperthyroidism that later progressed to Graves' ophthalmopathy. The rearrangement uses TRBV6-1 and TRBJ2-5; 8 bases agree with TRBD2. CDR3 in amino acids: CASAPGLAGGTQETQYF. In DNA form, the CDR3 reads TGTGCCAGCGCTCCTGGACTGGCGGGAGGCACGCAAGAGACCCAGTACTTC.